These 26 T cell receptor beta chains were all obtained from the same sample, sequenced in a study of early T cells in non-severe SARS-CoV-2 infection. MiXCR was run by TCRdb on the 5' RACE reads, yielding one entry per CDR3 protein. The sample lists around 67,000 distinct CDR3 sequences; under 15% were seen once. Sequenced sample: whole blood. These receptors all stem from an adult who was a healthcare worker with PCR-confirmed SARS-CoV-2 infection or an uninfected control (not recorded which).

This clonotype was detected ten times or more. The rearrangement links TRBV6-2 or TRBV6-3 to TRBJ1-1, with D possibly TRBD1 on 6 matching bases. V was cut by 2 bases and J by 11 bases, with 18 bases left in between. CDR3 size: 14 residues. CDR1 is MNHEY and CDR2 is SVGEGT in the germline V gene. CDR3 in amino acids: CASSYPEQGASAFF. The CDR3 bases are TGTGCCAGCAGTTACCCAGAACAGGGTGCCTCGGCTTTCTTT.

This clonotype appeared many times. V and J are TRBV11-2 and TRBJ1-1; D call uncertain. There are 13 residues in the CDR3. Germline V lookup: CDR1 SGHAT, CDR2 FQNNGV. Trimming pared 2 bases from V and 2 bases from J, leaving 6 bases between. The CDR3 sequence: CASSLRSNTEAFF. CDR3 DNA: TGTGCCAGCAGCTTACGTAGTAACACTGAAGCTTTCTTT. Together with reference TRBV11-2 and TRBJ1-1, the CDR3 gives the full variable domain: EAGVAQSPRYKIIEKRQSVAFWCNPISGHATLYWYQQILGQGPKLLIQFQNNGVVDDSQLPKDRFSAERLKGVDSTLKIQPAKLEDSAVYLCASSLRSNTEAFFGQGTRLTVV.

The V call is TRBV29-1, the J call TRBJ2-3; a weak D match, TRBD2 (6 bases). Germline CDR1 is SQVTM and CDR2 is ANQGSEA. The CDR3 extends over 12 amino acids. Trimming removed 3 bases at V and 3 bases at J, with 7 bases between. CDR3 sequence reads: CSVDAGTDTQYF. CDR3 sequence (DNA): TGCAGCGTTGACGCGGGGACAGATACGCAGTATTTT.

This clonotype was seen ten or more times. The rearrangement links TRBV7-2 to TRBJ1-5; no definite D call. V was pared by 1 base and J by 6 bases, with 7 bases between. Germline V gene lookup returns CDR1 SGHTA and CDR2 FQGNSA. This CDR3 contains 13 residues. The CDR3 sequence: CASSLGSLQPQHF. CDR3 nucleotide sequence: TGTGCCAGCAGCTTAGGCTCCCTTCAGCCCCAGCATTTT.

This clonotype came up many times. CDR3 sequence reads: CASSVWDRVKNTEAFF. Written as DNA, the CDR3 is TGTGCCAGCTCAGTGTGGGACAGGGTAAAGAACACTGAAGCTTTCTTT. The V and J genes are TRBV6-6 and TRBJ1-1; 9 bases align to TRBD1. This CDR3 comprises 16 residues. Germline lookup yields CDR1 MNHNY and CDR2 SVGAGI (reference sequence). The J segment lost 1 base and the V segment lost 8 bases, leaving 11 bases of the junction unmatched.

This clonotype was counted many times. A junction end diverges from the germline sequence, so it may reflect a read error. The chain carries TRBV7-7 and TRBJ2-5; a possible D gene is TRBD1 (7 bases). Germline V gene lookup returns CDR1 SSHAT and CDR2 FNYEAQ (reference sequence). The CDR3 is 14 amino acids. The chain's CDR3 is CASSSGGLPMTQYF. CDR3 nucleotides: TGTGCTAGCAGCTCAGGGGGGTTGCCTATGACCCAGTACTTC.

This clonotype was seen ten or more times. CDR3 DNA: TGTGCCAGCAGTTACGCACCCGATGAGCAGTTCTTC. This encodes CASSYAPDEQFF. V and J are TRBV12-3 or TRBV12-4 and TRBJ2-1; D not certain. CDR3 length: 12 residues. V was clipped by 4 bases and J by 8 bases, with 9 bases between them.

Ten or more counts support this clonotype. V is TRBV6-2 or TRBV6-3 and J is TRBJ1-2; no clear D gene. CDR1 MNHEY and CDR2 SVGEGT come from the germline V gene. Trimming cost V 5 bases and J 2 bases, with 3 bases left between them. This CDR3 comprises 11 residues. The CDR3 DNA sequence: TGTGCCAGCAGTCTCAACTATGGCTACACCTTC. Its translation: CASSLNYGYTF.

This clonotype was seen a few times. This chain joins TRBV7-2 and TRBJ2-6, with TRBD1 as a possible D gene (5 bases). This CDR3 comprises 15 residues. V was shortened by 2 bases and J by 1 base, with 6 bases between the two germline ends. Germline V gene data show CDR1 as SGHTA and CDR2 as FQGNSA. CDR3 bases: TGTGCCAGCAGCTTAAGACAGTCTGGGGCCAACGTCCTGACTTTC. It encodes CASSLRQSGANVLTF.

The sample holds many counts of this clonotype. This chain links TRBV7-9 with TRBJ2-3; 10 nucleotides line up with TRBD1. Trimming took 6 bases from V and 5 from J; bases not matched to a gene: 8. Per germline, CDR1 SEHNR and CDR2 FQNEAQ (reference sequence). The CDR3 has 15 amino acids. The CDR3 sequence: CASRTRQGAGDTQYF. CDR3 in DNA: TGTGCCAGCAGAACCAGACAGGGGGCTGGAGATACGCAGTATTTT.

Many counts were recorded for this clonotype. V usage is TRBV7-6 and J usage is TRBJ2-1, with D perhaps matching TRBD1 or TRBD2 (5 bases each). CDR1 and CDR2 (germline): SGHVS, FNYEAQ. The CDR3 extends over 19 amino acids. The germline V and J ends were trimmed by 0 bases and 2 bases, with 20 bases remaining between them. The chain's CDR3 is CASSLASGPDRGPYNEQFF. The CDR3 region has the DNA TGTGCCAGCAGCTTAGCGTCGGGACCCGACCGGGGCCCCTACAATGAGCAGTTCTTC.

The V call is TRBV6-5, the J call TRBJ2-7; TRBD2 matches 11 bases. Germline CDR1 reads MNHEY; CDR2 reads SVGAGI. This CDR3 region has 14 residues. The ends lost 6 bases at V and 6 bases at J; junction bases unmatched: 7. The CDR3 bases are TGTGCCAGCAGCCTACTAGCGGGAGAGGCCGAGCAGTACTTC. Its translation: CASSLLAGEAEQYF.

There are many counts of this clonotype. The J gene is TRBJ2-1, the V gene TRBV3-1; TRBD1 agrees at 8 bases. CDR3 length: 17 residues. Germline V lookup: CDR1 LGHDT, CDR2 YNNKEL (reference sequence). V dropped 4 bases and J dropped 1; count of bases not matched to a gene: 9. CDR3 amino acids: CASSLDRVARSYNEQFF. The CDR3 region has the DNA TGTGCCAGCAGCCTGGACAGGGTAGCGAGGTCCTACAATGAGCAGTTCTTC.

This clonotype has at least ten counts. The CDR3 nucleotides read TGTGCCAGCACCCCCATGGGCGGGCGGAACACTGAAGCTTTCTTT. Translated, it gives CASTPMGGRNTEAFF. The gene calls are TRBV6-2 or TRBV6-3 and TRBJ1-1; no definite D call. The CDR3 is 15 residues long. Germline V gives CDR1 MNHEY, CDR2 SVGEGT. The V end was cut by 7 bases, the J end by 1 base, with 16 bases between.

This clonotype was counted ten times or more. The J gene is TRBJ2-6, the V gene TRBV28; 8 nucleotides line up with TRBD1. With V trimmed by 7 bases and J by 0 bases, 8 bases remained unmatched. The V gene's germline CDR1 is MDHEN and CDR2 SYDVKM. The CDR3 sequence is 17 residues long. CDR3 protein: CASTPGGSFSGANVLTF. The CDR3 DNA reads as TGTGCCAGCACTCCAGGGGGCTCCTTCTCTGGGGCCAACGTCCTGACTTTC.

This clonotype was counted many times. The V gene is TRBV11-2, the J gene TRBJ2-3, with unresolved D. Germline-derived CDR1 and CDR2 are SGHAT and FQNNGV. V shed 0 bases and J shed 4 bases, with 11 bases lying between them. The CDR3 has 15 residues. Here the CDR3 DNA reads TGTGCCAGCAGCTTAGACAGCCCTACGGCAGATACGCAGTATTTT. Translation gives CASSLDSPTADTQYF.

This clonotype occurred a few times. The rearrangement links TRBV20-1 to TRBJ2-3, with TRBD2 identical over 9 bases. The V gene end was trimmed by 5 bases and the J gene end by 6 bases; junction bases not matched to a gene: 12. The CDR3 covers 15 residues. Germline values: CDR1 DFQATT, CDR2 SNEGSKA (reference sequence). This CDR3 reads CSAASPRGGLDTQYF. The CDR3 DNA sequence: TGCAGTGCTGCGTCCCCGCGGGGGGGCCTTGATACGCAGTATTTT.

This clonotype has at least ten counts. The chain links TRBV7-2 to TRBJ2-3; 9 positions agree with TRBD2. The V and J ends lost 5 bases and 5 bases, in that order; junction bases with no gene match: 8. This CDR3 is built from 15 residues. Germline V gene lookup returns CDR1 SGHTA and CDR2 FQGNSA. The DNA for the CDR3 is TGTGCCAGCAGCGCCTGGACTAGCGCTGGAGATACGCAGTATTTT. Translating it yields CASSAWTSAGDTQYF.

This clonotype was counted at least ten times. For the CDR3, the DNA is TGTGCCAGCAGACCCTGGGGGGCCGTAACAGATACGCAGTATTTT. Translated: CASRPWGAVTDTQYF. The genes are TRBV7-8 and TRBJ2-3; the D gene could be TRBD1 or TRBD2 (6 bases each). V dropped 6 bases and J dropped 3 bases, with 16 bases sitting between them. Per the germline V gene, CDR1 is SGHVS and CDR2 is FQNEAQ. The CDR3 contains 15 residues.

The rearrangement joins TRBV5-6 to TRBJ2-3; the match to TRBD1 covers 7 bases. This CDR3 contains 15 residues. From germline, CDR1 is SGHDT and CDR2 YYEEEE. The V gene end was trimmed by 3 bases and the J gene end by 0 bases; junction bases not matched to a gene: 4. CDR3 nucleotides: TGTGCCAGCAGCTCGGGGACAGCGAGCACAGATACGCAGTATTTT. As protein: CASSSGTASTDTQYF. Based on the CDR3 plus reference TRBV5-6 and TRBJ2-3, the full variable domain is DAGVTQSPTHLIKTRGQQVTLRCSPKSGHDTVSWYQQALGQGPQFIFQYYEEEERQRGNFPDRFSGHQFPNYSSELNVNALLLGDSALYLCASSSGTASTDTQYFGPGTRLTVL.

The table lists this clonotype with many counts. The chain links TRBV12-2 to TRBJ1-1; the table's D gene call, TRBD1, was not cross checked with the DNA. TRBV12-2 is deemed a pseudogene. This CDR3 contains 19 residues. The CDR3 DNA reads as TGTGCAAGTCGCTTAGTCCTGACTAATCTCGGGGGGCGCGGAACTGAAGCTTTCTTT. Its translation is CASRLVLTNLGGRGTEAFF.

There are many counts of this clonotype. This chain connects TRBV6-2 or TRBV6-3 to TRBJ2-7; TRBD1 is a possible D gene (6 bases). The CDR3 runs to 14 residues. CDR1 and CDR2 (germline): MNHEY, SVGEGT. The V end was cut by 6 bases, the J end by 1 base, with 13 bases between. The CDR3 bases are TGTGCCAGCAGCGCCGGGGACATTTCCTACGAGCAGTACTTC. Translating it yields CASSAGDISYEQYF.

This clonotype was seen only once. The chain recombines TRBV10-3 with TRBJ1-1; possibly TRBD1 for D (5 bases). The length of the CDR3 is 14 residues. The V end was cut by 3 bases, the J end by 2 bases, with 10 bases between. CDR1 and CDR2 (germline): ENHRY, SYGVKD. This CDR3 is CAISDKDTNTEAFF. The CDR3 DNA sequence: TGTGCCATCAGTGATAAGGACACTAACACTGAAGCTTTCTTT.

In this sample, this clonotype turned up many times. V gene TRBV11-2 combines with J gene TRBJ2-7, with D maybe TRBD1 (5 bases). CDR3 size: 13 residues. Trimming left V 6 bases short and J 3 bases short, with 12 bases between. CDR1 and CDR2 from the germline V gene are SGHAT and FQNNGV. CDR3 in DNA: TGTGCCAGCAGTCGTTCCCAGGGCTACGAGCAGTACTTC. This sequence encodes CASSRSQGYEQYF. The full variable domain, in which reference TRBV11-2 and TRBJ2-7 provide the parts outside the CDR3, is EAGVAQSPRYKIIEKRQSVAFWCNPISGHATLYWYQQILGQGPKLLIQFQNNGVVDDSQLPKDRFSAERLKGVDSTLKIQPAKLEDSAVYLCASSRSQGYEQYFGPGTRLTVT.

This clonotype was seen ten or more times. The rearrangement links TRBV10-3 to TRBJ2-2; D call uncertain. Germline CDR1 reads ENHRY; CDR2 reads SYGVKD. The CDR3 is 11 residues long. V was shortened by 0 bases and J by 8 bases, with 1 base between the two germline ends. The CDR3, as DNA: TGTGCCATCAGTGAGTCGGGGGAGCTGTTTTTT. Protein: CAISESGELFF.

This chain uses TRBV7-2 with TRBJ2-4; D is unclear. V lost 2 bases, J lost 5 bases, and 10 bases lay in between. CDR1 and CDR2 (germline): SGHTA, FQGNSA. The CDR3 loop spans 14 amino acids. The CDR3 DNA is TGTGCCAGCAGCTTAAATCACCGCCAAAACATTCAGTACTTC. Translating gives CASSLNHRQNIQYF.